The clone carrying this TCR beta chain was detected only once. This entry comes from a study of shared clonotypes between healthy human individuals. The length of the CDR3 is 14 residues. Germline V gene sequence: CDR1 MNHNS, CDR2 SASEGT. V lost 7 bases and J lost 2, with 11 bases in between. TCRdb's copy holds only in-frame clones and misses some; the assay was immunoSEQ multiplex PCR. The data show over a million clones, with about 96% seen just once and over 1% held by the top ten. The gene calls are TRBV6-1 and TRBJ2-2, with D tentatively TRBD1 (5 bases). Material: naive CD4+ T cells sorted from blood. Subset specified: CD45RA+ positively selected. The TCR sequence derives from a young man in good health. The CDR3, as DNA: TGTGCCAGCATTAAGACAGCCAACACCGGGGAGCTGTTTTTT. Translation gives CASIKTANTGELFF.